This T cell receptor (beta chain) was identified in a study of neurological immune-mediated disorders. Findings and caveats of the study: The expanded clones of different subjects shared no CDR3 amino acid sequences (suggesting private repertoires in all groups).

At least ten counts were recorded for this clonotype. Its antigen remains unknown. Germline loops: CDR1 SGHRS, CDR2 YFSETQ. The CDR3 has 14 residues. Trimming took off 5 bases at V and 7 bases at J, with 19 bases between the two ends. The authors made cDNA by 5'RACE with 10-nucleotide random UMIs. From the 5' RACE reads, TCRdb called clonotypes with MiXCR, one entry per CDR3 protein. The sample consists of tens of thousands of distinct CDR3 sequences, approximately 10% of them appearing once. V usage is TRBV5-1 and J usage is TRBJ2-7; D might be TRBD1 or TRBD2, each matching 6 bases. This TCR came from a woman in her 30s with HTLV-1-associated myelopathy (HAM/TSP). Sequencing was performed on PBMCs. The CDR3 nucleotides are TGCGCCAGCAGAGAGGGGGGTCAACCTGGAGAGCAGTACTTC. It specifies CASREGGQPGEQYF.